Listed here are 17 T cell receptor beta chains from one sample, sequenced in a study of regulatory T cells in long-lasting Graves disease. Investigators prepared the TCR beta libraries by applying iRepertoire HTBI primers and Arm-PCR of CDR3 regions. TCRdb ran MiXCR on the multiplex PCR reads and lists one entry per CDR3 protein. Of about 620,000 distinct CDR3 sequences listed, roughly 15% are singletons. The sample's time point: newly diagnosed GD, antithyroid drugs for less than 3 months. The TCR library was prepared using RNA isolated from PBMCs. This sample was also put to use in a study of T cells in Graves' hyperthyroidism and ophthalmopathy.

The sequencing here drew on peripheral blood mononuclear cells (PBMCs), taken at new diagnosis, from a patient treated with antithyroid drugs. The receptors were gathered from a woman aged 25 to 39 with Graves disease.

Only a few counts were recorded for this clonotype. V usage is TRBV18 and J usage is TRBJ1-5, with 7 bases matching TRBD1. The CDR3 spans 17 residues. Germline CDR1 KGHSH, CDR2 LQKENI. V was pared by 6 bases and J by 4 bases, with 15 bases of the junction left unmatched. In DNA form, the CDR3 reads TGTGCCAGCTCCCCAGGACAGGTAGCCCCGTTGAATCAGCCCCAGCATTTT. Protein sequence: CASSPGQVAPLNQPQHF.

This clonotype was found a few times. The chain couples TRBV20-1 to TRBJ2-3; TRBD2 matches 7 bases. Trimming at V came to 6 bases and at J to 12 bases, leaving 6 bases not matched to a gene. CDR1 and CDR2 from the germline V gene are DFQATT and SNEGSKA (reference sequence). The CDR3 is 10 residues long. This chain's CDR3 is CSAAGVLQYF. In DNA, the CDR3 is TGCAGTGCGGCGGGAGTACTTCAGTATTTT.

This rearrangement joins TRBV7-2 to TRBJ2-5; TRBD2 is a possible D gene (5 bases). V was shortened by 0 bases and J by 5 bases, with 13 bases between the two germline ends. Germline CDR1 and CDR2: SGHTA and FQGNSA. This CDR3 is 15 amino acids long. This CDR3 is CASSLASRVRETQYF. The CDR3 DNA is TGTGCCAGCAGCTTAGCTTCGAGGGTACGGGAGACCCAGTACTTC.

This clonotype was counted many times. The DNA for the CDR3 is TGTGCCAGCAGCCGGGGGGCGCACGGGACTGAAGCTTTCTTT. This gives the protein CASSRGAHGTEAFF. The chain combines TRBV3-1 with TRBJ1-1; possible D gene TRBD1, 6 bases. Trimming left V 4 bases short and J 5 bases short, with 14 bases between. Germline values: CDR1 LGHDT, CDR2 YNNKEL (reference sequence). The CDR3 is 14 amino acids.

This clonotype was picked up a small number of times. The CDR3, as DNA: TGCGCCAGCAGCTTGAACCCGGGTAGGGACGAGCAGTACTTC. It codes for CASSLNPGRDEQYF. The V and J genes are TRBV5-1 and TRBJ2-7, with D unclear. This CDR3 spans 14 amino acids. With 1 base removed from V and 5 bases from J, the gap between germline ends came to 13 bases. Germline CDR1 reads SGHRS; CDR2 reads YFSETQ. Drawing the rest from reference TRBV5-1 and TRBJ2-7, the complete variable domain is KAGVTQTPRYLIKTRGQQVTLSCSPISGHRSVSWYQQTPGQGLQFLFEYFSETQRNKGNFPGRFSGRQFSNSRSEMNVSTLELGDSALYLCASSLNPGRDEQYFGPGTRLTVT.

About this clonotype: Since a much larger clone is just one base distant, this may be a read error. The chain couples TRBV30 to TRBJ1-1; 7 nucleotides match TRBD1. Trimming took 1 base from V and 6 from J; bases not matched to a gene: 2. CDR3 length equals 12 residues. Looked up from germline, CDR1 is GTSNPN and CDR2 is SVGIG (reference sequence). CDR3 in DNA: TGTGCCTGGAGTGGACAGGGCGCTGAAGCTTTCTTT. It translates to CAWSGQGAEAFF.

This clonotype was seen ten or more times. This chain links TRBV7-2 with TRBJ2-7; 9 bases map to TRBD1. J lost 7 bases, V lost 2 bases, and 9 bases had no gene match. CDR1 is SGHTA and CDR2 is FQGNSA in the germline V gene. The CDR3 contains 15 residues. The CDR3 loop reads CASSLLPGQGGEQYF. CDR3 nucleotides: TGTGCCAGCAGCTTACTACCGGGACAGGGAGGAGAGCAGTACTTC.

This clonotype was counted many times. V gene TRBV28 combines with J gene TRBJ1-4; TRBD1 matches at 11 bases. The CDR3 covers 15 residues. CDR1 MDHEN and CDR2 SYDVKM come from the germline V gene. The CDR3 protein is CAAADRGPGDEKLFF. In nucleotides, the CDR3 is TGTGCAGCCGCGGACAGGGGGCCGGGAGATGAAAAACTGTTTTTT.

This clonotype was counted ten times or more. This chain uses TRBV28 with TRBJ1-1, with D perhaps matching TRBD1 (5 bases). Germline-derived CDR1 and CDR2 are MDHEN and SYDVKM. This CDR3 contains 13 residues. V gave up 6 bases and J gave up 11 bases, with 19 bases separating them. The CDR3 is CASSDYRWMGAFF. DNA for the CDR3: TGTGCCAGCAGCGATTACAGGTGGATGGGGGCTTTCTTT.

The gene calls are TRBV6-2 or TRBV6-3 and TRBJ2-1; possible D gene TRBD1, 6 bases. The CDR3 is 16 residues long. The V end lost 1 base, the J end lost 7 bases, and 17 bases lay between the germline ends. Germline CDR1 is MNHEY and CDR2 is SVGEGT. CDR3 residues: CASSYLTGNIGNEQFF. Written as DNA, the CDR3 is TGTGCCAGCAGTTACTTAACAGGGAATATAGGTAATGAGCAGTTCTTC.

This clonotype was counted many times. V is TRBV7-2 and J is TRBJ2-1, with TRBD2 as a possible D gene (6 bases). Per germline, CDR1 SGHTA and CDR2 FQGNSA. CDR3 size: 16 residues. Between the trimmed V and J ends, which lost 4 bases and 2 bases, there was a span of 15 bases. In nucleotides, the CDR3 is TGTGCCAGCAGCTACGCCGGGACTCGCACCTACAATGAGCAGTTCTTC. Its protein is CASSYAGTRTYNEQFF.

A note on this clonotype: A junction boundary mismatches the germline segment, possibly from a read error. This rearrangement joins TRBV9 to TRBJ2-7; D might be TRBD2 (6 bases). Germline V gene data show CDR1 as SGDLS and CDR2 as YYNGEE. The CDR3 covers 13 residues. CDR3 DNA: TGTGCCAGCAGCGCCCGGGACTCCGACGAGCAGTACTTC. Translating gives CASSARDSDEQYF.

There are many counts of this clonotype. This chain links TRBV6-1 with TRBJ1-1; no firm D call. V was cut by 6 bases and J by 0 bases, with 11 bases left in between. The CDR3 consists of 14 residues. Per the germline V gene, CDR1 is MNHNS and CDR2 is SASEGT. The CDR3 sequence is CASRALTVNTEAFF. CDR3 nucleotide sequence: TGTGCCAGCAGAGCACTGACCGTGAACACTGAAGCTTTCTTT.

Many counts were recorded for this clonotype. The V call is TRBV28, the J call TRBJ1-3, with D possibly matching TRBD1 (5 bases). Between the trimmed V and J ends, which lost 5 bases and 1 base, there was a span of 9 bases. This CDR3 region has 14 residues. Germline V gene data show CDR1 as MDHEN and CDR2 as SYDVKM. CDR3 region: CASSETVSGNTIYF. CDR3 DNA sequence: TGTGCCAGCAGTGAGACAGTTTCTGGAAACACCATATATTTT.

With regard to this clonotype: A much larger clone lies a single base off, so this may be a read error. The chain combines TRBV2 with TRBJ2-1; TRBD1 is a possible D gene (6 bases). Germline CDR1 SNHLY, CDR2 FYNNEI. The CDR3 has 13 residues. V lost 6 bases, J lost 8 bases, and 14 bases lay in between. CDR3 nucleotide sequence: TGTGCCAGCAGGGAACAGGGCCCTGATGAGCAGTTCTTC. Residues: CASREQGPDEQFF.

The chain is built from TRBV19 and TRBJ2-1; 8 positions match TRBD1. V trimming: 7 bases; J trimming: 7 bases; junction bases outside the gene matches: 9. The CDR3 sequence is 14 residues long. Per the germline V gene, CDR1 is LNHDA and CDR2 is SQIVND (reference sequence). The CDR3 here is CASKTTGAGNEQFF. Here the CDR3 DNA reads TGTGCCAGTAAAACGACAGGGGCCGGGAATGAGCAGTTCTTC.

This clonotype was counted only a few times. V usage is TRBV11-2 and J usage is TRBJ2-6; D not certain. CDR1 is SGHAT and CDR2 is FQNNGV in the germline V gene. The CDR3 extends over 16 amino acids. V lost 1 base and J 2 bases, leaving 9 bases between the germline ends. The CDR3 DNA sequence: TGTGCCAGCAGCTTAGTAATAAGTGCTGGGGCCAACGTCCTGACTTTC. Translation: CASSLVISAGANVLTF.